This T cell receptor (beta chain) is from a study of cytomegalovirus exposure and HLA in healthy donors. General study points: Later analysis identified several of the most significant clusters that appeared linked to common viral pathogens.

About this clone: Its matching antigen is unknown. Different DNA sequences within this sample yield the same CDR3.

The PCR was carried out with 60 Vbeta primers and 13 Jbeta primers. As processed by the authors: Later, an analysis found 80 million or so unique TCR beta chains, and 9.5 million to 11 million of these were shared. The method was immunoSEQ multiplex PCR; TCRdb's version includes in-frame clones alone and lacks a portion of them. V and J calls and clone size follow that table, whereas D and trimming were derived from the DNA. The data show approximately 210,000 clones, roughly 87% seen once. The TCR originated in a man aged 40-50 years in good health and CMV-seropositive. Sample: PBMCs.

The CDR3, as DNA: TGCGCCAGCAGCCTGACTAGCGGGAGTTTAAATGAGCAGTTCTTC. It specifies CASSLTSGSLNEQFF. This chain uses TRBV5-1 with TRBJ2-1, with 12 bases lining up with TRBD2. The V gene end was trimmed by 4 bases and the J gene end by 7 bases; junction bases not matched to a gene: 6. This CDR3 contains 15 residues. Germline assignment: CDR1 SGHRS and CDR2 YFSETQ.